The 26 T cell receptor beta chains below all came from one sample that was sequenced in a study of T cell changes during pregnancy in multiple sclerosis. TCRdb keeps only in-frame clones here, not all; method: immunoSEQ multiplex PCR. The table includes just under 80,000 clones, just over 90% detected once. Sequenced here: peripheral blood, sampled in the second trimester of pregnancy. The receptors were gathered from a female donor in good health, enrolled as a control in a pregnancy study.

The rearrangement links TRBV2 to TRBJ2-5, with D unclear. Germline CDR1 and CDR2: SNHLY and FYNNEI. This CDR3 spans 12 amino acids. The V gene lost 4 bases and the J gene lost 5 bases, with 8 bases spanning the gap. The CDR3: CASSGARETQYF. The CDR3 coding sequence is TGTGCCAGCAGTGGCGCGCGGGAGACCCAGTACTTC.

The chain uses TRBV7-9 and TRBJ1-1; D remains ambiguous. Trimming pared 3 bases from V and 5 bases from J, leaving 10 bases between. The CDR3 totals 13 residues. Germline CDR1 and CDR2: SEHNR and FQNEAQ (reference sequence). The DNA of the CDR3 is TGTGCCAGCAGCTTTCCGGGAGGGACTGAAGCTTTCTTT. This gives the protein CASSFPGGTEAFF.

The CDR3 nucleotides are TGTGCCAGCAGCTTTGGCTCCCTCAATCAGCCCCAGCATTTT. Translated, it gives CASSFGSLNQPQHF. The J gene is TRBJ1-5, the V gene TRBV7-8; the D is unclear. The CDR3 has 14 residues. Looked up from germline, CDR1 is SGHVS and CDR2 is FQNEAQ. V lost 3 bases and J 3 bases, leaving 9 bases between the germline ends.

V is TRBV27 and J is TRBJ1-2; the D is unclear. The CDR3 is made up of 14 amino acids. Trimming took off 1 base at V and 5 bases at J, with 11 bases between the two ends. In germline, CDR1 is MNHEY, CDR2 SMNVEV (reference sequence). In nucleotides, the CDR3 is TGTGCCAGCAGTTTATTGGGGAGGACTTATGGCTACACCTTC. As protein: CASSLLGRTYGYTF.

This clone has only a few counts. Other DNA variants within this sample encode the same CDR3. This chain joins TRBV7-8 and TRBJ1-5; TRBD1 agrees at 7 bases. V gave up 1 base and J gave up 5 bases; unmatched junction bases: 5. Germline V gene sequence: CDR1 SGHVS, CDR2 FQNEAQ. The CDR3 extends over 15 amino acids. CDR3 nucleotide sequence: TGTGCCAGCAGCTTAGATGGTACAGGGGATCAGCCCCAGCATTTT. Amino acids: CASSLDGTGDQPQHF.

This sequence joins TRBV5-6 and TRBJ1-1; D not resolved. Looked up from germline, CDR1 is SGHDT and CDR2 is YYEEEE. Trimming removed 4 bases at V and 6 bases at J, with 10 bases between. The CDR3 is 12 residues long. The CDR3 protein is CASSVRFAEAFF. CDR3 DNA sequence: TGTGCCAGCAGCGTGCGGTTTGCTGAAGCTTTCTTT. Looking up the rest from reference TRBV5-6 and TRBJ1-1 gives the full variable domain: DAGVTQSPTHLIKTRGQQVTLRCSPKSGHDTVSWYQQALGQGPQFIFQYYEEEERQRGNFPDRFSGHQFPNYSSELNVNALLLGDSALYLCASSVRFAEAFFGQGTRLTVV.

This chain uses TRBV19 with TRBJ2-7, with TRBD1 matching over 11 bases. The CDR3 contains 14 residues. V gave up 10 bases and J gave up 2 bases; unmatched junction bases: 7. Germline-derived CDR1 and CDR2 are LNHDA and SQIVND (reference sequence). CDR3 nucleotides: TGTGCCACTAAGGACAGGGGGCAACCCTACGAGCAGTACTTC. Amino acid sequence: CATKDRGQPYEQYF.

A few counts support this clone. The chain uses TRBV11-2 and TRBJ2-7, with D perhaps matching TRBD2 (7 bases). V was clipped by 1 base and J by 2 bases, with 12 bases between them. The CDR3 has 15 amino acids. CDR1 is SGHAT and CDR2 is FQNNGV in the germline V gene. This CDR3 is CASSLGRGAPYEQYF. CDR3 nucleotide sequence: TGTGCCAGCAGCTTAGGTCGGGGGGCTCCCTACGAGCAGTACTTC.

The rearrangement joins TRBV21-1 to TRBJ2-1; the table names TRBD2, a call not compared with the DNA. TRBV21-1 is annotated as a pseudogene. CDR3 size: 16 residues. Written as DNA, the CDR3 is TGTGCCAGCAGCAAGGCTAGCGGGGGCGAAAACAATGAGCAGTTCTTC. It yields the protein CASSKASGGENNEQFF.

The gene calls are TRBV5-4 and TRBJ2-5; D possibly corresponds to TRBD1 (6 bases). V lost 4 bases and J lost 5, with 24 bases in between. The length of the CDR3 is 17 residues. CDR1 and CDR2 (germline): SGHNT, YYREEE (reference sequence). In DNA, the CDR3 is TGTGCCAGCAGCATCCAGGGAATGTACTCAAGGGGGGAGACCCAGTACTTC. It codes for CASSIQGMYSRGETQYF.

The V call is TRBV7-2, the J call TRBJ2-7, with a weak D call TRBD1 (5 bases). CDR3 size: 15 residues. Trimming removed 0 bases at V and 1 base at J, with 10 bases between. Germline V gene lookup returns CDR1 SGHTA and CDR2 FQGNSA. The CDR3: CASSLAPGLSYEQYF. The CDR3 DNA reads as TGTGCCAGCAGCTTAGCGCCAGGGTTGTCCTACGAGCAGTACTTC.

The chain uses TRBV7-9 and TRBJ2-1; possibly TRBD2 for D (5 bases). The ends were cut back, 0 bases at V and 2 bases at J, with 8 bases in the middle. Germline V gene lookup returns CDR1 SEHNR and CDR2 FQNEAQ (reference sequence). This CDR3 spans 15 amino acids. CDR3 in DNA: TGTGCCAGCAGCTTAGCGTCGGGGACCTACAATGAGCAGTTCTTC. Translated: CASSLASGTYNEQFF.

This sequence joins TRBV7-2 and TRBJ1-4; D is uncertain. V lost 5 bases to trimming and J lost 0 bases, with 10 bases between them. Germline CDR1 and CDR2: SGHTA and FQGNSA. CDR3 length equals 15 residues. The CDR3 DNA reads as TGTGCCAGCAGCGCAAAGATAGCAACTAATGAAAAACTGTTTTTT. Protein sequence: CASSAKIATNEKLFF.

CDR3 in amino acids: CASSPERTGASWEQYF. The CDR3, as DNA: TGTGCCAGCTCACCGGAAAGGACAGGAGCCTCCTGGGAGCAGTACTTC. The rearrangement links TRBV18 to TRBJ2-7, with 7 positions matching TRBD1. Germline trimming cut 3 bases from V and 7 bases from J; bases unmatched to any gene: 15. CDR1 and CDR2 from the germline V gene are KGHSH and LQKENI. The CDR3 contains 16 residues.

V gene TRBV7-9 combines with J gene TRBJ1-1; D not resolved. The V end was cut by 0 bases, the J end by 3 bases, with 14 bases between. Germline CDR1 reads SEHNR; CDR2 reads FQNEAQ (reference sequence). The CDR3 extends over 16 amino acids. CDR3 in amino acids: CASSLAEVPRDTEAFF. In DNA form, the CDR3 reads TGTGCCAGCAGCTTAGCGGAAGTCCCGAGGGACACTGAAGCTTTCTTT.

The chain couples TRBV4-2 to TRBJ1-4; the match to TRBD1 covers 8 bases. The germline gives CDR1 LGHNA, CDR2 YNFKEQ. Trimming removed 1 base from V and 5 bases from J; junction bases left unmatched: 6. There are 16 residues in the CDR3. The CDR3 reads CASSQVATGENEKLFF. In DNA, the CDR3 is TGTGCCAGCAGCCAAGTAGCGACAGGGGAAAATGAAAAACTGTTTTTT.

The J gene is TRBJ1-5, the V gene TRBV18; a weak D match, TRBD1 (5 bases). This CDR3 region has 14 residues. Trimming took off 1 base at V and 6 bases at J, with 10 bases between the two ends. Germline-derived CDR1 and CDR2 are KGHSH and LQKENI. The CDR3 sequence: CASSPRGGGQPQHF. As DNA, the CDR3 is TGTGCCAGCTCACCACGGGGCGGTGGTCAGCCCCAGCATTTT.

This clone occurred once. This chain connects TRBV19 to TRBJ1-1; 9 positions agree with TRBD1. The CDR3 totals 15 residues. With V trimmed by 5 bases and J by 1 base, 5 bases remained unmatched. Looked up from germline, CDR1 is LNHDA and CDR2 is SQIVND (reference sequence). CDR3 bases: TGTGCCAGTAGTGGGACAGGGATAGGGAACACTGAAGCTTTCTTT. Its translation: CASSGTGIGNTEAFF.

The chain couples TRBV4-3 to TRBJ1-1, with D hard to call. The V gene's germline CDR1 is LGHNA and CDR2 YSLEER. The length of the CDR3 is 13 residues. V gave up 4 bases and J gave up 2 bases, with 8 bases separating them. The DNA of the CDR3 is TGCGCCAGCAGCCCAGGCGCTAACACTGAAGCTTTCTTT. Its protein product is CASSPGANTEAFF.

This clone has a handful of counts. This chain links TRBV30 with TRBJ1-1, with D possibly matching TRBD1 (6 bases). This CDR3 is built from 14 residues. Germline V CDR1 and CDR2: GTSNPN, SVGIG (reference sequence). Deletions cut 4 bases from V and 0 bases from J, with 12 bases between. CDR3: CAWTADRLNTEAFF. The CDR3 nucleotides read TGTGCCTGGACCGCGGACAGACTGAACACTGAAGCTTTCTTT.

The chain links TRBV5-1 to TRBJ2-1, with 7 nucleotides matching TRBD2. This CDR3 contains 14 residues. Trimming removed 4 bases from V and 10 bases from J; junction bases left unmatched: 11. In germline, CDR1 is SGHRS, CDR2 YFSETQ. The CDR3 region is CASSLGGWGDEQFF. CDR3 bases: TGCGCCAGCAGCCTGGGAGGGTGGGGGGACGAGCAGTTCTTC.

The V gene is TRBV10-3, the J gene TRBJ2-2; tentatively, D is TRBD1 (6 bases). CDR1 and CDR2 from the germline V gene are ENHRY and SYGVKD. The CDR3 totals 19 residues. Trimming removed 0 bases at V and 3 bases at J, with 20 bases between. CDR3 sequence (DNA): TGTGCCATCAGTGAGTCGGCGGCAGGGGCTCTTTCCCACACCGGGGAGCTGTTTTTT. Its translation is CAISESAAGALSHTGELFF.

V and J are TRBV27 and TRBJ1-1; the D is unclear. Looked up from germline, CDR1 is MNHEY and CDR2 is SMNVEV (reference sequence). This CDR3 region has 13 residues. Trimming removed 3 bases from V and 1 base from J, with 6 bases in between. The CDR3 is CASSFGGNTEAFF. In DNA form, the CDR3 reads TGTGCCAGCAGTTTTGGAGGGAACACTGAAGCTTTCTTT.

This sequence joins TRBV15 and TRBJ1-2; 7 bases are shared with TRBD1. The length of the CDR3 is 14 residues. Germline assignment: CDR1 LNHNV and CDR2 YYDKDF (reference sequence). Trimming at V came to 0 bases and at J to 4 bases, leaving 2 bases not matched to a gene. The CDR3 protein is CATSRDRTGYGYTF. The CDR3 DNA reads as TGTGCCACCAGCAGAGATCGGACAGGCTATGGCTACACCTTC.

J is TRBJ2-2 and V is TRBV9, with 13 bases matching TRBD2. The CDR3 covers 17 residues. With 0 bases clipped from V and 4 bases from J, the junction kept 3 bases outside the gene matches. Germline V gene sequence: CDR1 SGDLS, CDR2 YYNGEE. CDR3 region: CASSVGTSGGFTGELFF. The CDR3 coding sequence is TGTGCCAGCAGCGTAGGGACTAGCGGGGGTTTCACCGGGGAGCTGTTTTTT.

This clone appeared once. This rearrangement joins TRBV29-1 to TRBJ2-7; D is perhaps TRBD1 (5 bases). Germline CDR1 is SQVTM and CDR2 is ANQGSEA. V was shortened by 4 bases and J by 5 bases, with 12 bases between the two germline ends. CDR3 length: 12 residues. The DNA for the CDR3 is TGCAGCGTTGGGGGCCGCGTCCACGAGCAGTACTTC. It encodes CSVGGRVHEQYF.